This T cell receptor (beta chain) is from a study of shared T cell receptors in the human thymus. Germline V CDR1 and CDR2: SGHRS, YFSETQ. J gave up 2 bases and V 0 bases, and 2 bases lay outside the gene matches. This CDR3 comprises 15 residues. Produced via immunoSEQ multiplex PCR; TCRdb's table is partial and in-frame only. The sample holds some 640,000 clones; more than 70% are singletons and the top ten take about 0.0094%. The data were also submitted as part of a second study, on human thymus T cells. Turning to that study: Samples came from healthy Finnish infants during open corrective cardiac surgery. Thymus tissue for the work was resected from patients undergoing corrective heart surgery.

The specimen was thymocytes. The receptor comes from a boy in the first two years of life with a congenital heart defect. V is TRBV5-1 and J is TRBJ2-1, with 7 bases matching TRBD1. CDR3 residues: CASSLGQGPYNEQFF. CDR3 DNA: TGCGCCAGCAGCTTGGGACAGGGACCCTACAATGAGCAGTTCTTC. The complete variable domain, with remaining parts taken from reference TRBV5-1 and TRBJ2-1, reads KAGVTQTPRYLIKTRGQQVTLSCSPISGHRSVSWYQQTPGQGLQFLFEYFSETQRNKGNFPGRFSGRQFSNSRSEMNVSTLELGDSALYLCASSLGQGPYNEQFFGPGTRLTVL.